This T cell receptor (beta chain) was retrieved from a study of T cells in Graves' hyperthyroidism and ophthalmopathy. The CDR3 contains 11 residues. The ends were cut back, 3 bases at V and 8 bases at J, with 7 bases in the middle. Germline CDR1 is SGHTA and CDR2 is FQGNSA. The investigators amplified TCR beta CDR3 regions from RNA transcripts. The HTBI set primed first-round TCR CDR3 RT-PCR. MiXCR, run by TCRdb on the multiplex PCR reads, gives a single entry per CDR3 protein. Of a few hundred thousand distinct CDR3 sequences in the sample, approximately 23% were seen once. This clonotype was seen repeatedly, ten times or more.

The sequence was collected from a woman aged 70-85 years with Graves' ophthalmopathy. The sequenced sample was blood. The chain links TRBV7-2 to TRBJ1-2; D gene uncertain. CDR3 sequence reads: CASSFEDGYTF. The CDR3, as DNA: TGTGCCAGCAGCTTTGAGGACGGCTACACCTTC.